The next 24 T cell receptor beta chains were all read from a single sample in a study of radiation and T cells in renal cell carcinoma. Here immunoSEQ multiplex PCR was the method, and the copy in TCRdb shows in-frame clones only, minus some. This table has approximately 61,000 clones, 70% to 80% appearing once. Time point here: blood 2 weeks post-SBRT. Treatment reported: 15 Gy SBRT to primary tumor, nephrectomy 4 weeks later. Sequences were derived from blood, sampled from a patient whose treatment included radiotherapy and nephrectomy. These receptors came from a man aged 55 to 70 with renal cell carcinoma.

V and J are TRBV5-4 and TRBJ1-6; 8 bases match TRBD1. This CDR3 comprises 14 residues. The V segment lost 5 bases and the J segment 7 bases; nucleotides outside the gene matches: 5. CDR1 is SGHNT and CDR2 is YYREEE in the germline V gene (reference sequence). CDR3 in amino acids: CASSLDRENSPLHF. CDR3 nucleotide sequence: TGTGCCAGCAGTCTGGACAGGGAGAATTCACCCCTCCACTTT.

CDR3 loop: CASSLFFGFTGGNTIYF. CDR3 DNA sequence: TGTGCCAGCAGCTTATTTTTCGGCTTCACAGGGGGAAACACCATATATTTT. V usage is TRBV7-9 and J usage is TRBJ1-3; possibly TRBD1 for D (6 bases). There are 17 residues in the CDR3. The germline V gene has CDR1 SEHNR and CDR2 FQNEAQ (reference sequence). The V end lost 2 bases, the J end lost 4 bases, and 18 bases lay between the germline ends. Full variable domain (outside the CDR3, taken from reference TRBV7-9 and TRBJ1-3): DTGVSQNPRHKITKRGQNVTFRCDPISEHNRLYWYRQTLGQGPEFLTYFQNEAQLEKSRLLSDRFSAERPKGSFSTLEIQRTEQGDSAMYLCASSLFFGFTGGNTIYFGEGSWLTVV.

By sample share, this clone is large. This chain's CDR3 is CASRDPGGNYEQYF. DNA of the CDR3: TGTGCCAGTAGGGACCCAGGGGGCAACTACGAGCAGTACTTC. V is TRBV19 and J is TRBJ2-7, with 8 bases identical to TRBD1. Germline assignment: CDR1 LNHDA and CDR2 SQIVND (reference sequence). This CDR3 is 14 amino acids long. Trimming removed 6 bases from V and 3 bases from J; junction bases left unmatched: 7.

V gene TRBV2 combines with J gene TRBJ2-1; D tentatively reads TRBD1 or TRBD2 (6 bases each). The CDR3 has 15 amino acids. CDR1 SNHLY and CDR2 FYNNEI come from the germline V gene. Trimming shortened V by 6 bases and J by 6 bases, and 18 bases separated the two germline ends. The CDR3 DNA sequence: TGTGCCAGCAGAGGGGCAGCGAGGGGGGTCAATGAGCAGTTCTTC. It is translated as CASRGAARGVNEQFF.

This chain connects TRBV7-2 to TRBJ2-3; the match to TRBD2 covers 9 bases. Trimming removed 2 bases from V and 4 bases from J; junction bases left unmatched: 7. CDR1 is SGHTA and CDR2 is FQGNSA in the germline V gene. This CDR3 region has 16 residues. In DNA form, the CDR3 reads TGTGCCAGCAGCTTAATACCTAGCGGGGTCCCAGATACGCAGTATTTT. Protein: CASSLIPSGVPDTQYF.

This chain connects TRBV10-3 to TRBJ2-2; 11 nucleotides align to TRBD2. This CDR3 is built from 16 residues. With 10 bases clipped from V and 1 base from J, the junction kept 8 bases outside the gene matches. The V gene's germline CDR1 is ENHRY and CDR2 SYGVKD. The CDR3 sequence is CATAPGTSGNTGELFF. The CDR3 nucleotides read TGTGCCACCGCCCCCGGGACTAGCGGGAACACCGGGGAGCTGTTTTTT.

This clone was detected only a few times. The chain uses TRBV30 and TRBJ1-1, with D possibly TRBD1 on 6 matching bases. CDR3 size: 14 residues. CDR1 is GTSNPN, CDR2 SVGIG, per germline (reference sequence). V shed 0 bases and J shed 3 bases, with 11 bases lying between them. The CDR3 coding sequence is TGTGCCTGGAGTGTTACAAGGGGGGACACTGAAGCTTTCTTT. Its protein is CAWSVTRGDTEAFF.

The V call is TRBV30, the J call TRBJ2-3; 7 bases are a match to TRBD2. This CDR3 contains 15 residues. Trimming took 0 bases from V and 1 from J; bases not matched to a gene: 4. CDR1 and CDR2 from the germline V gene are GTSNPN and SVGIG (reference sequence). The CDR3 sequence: CAWSVRGRGTDTQYF. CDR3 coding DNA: TGTGCCTGGAGTGTACGAGGGAGGGGCACAGATACGCAGTATTTT.

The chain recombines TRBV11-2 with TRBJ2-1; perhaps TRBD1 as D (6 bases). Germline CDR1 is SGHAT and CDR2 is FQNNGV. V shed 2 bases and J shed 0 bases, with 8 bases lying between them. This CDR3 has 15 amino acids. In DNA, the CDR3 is TGTGCCAGCAGCTTATGGACAGTCTCCTACAATGAGCAGTTCTTC. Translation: CASSLWTVSYNEQFF.

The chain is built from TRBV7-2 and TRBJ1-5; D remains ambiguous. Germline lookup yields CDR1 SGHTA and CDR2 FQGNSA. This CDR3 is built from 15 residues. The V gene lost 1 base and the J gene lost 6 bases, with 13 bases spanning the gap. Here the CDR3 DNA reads TGTGCCAGCAGCTTAGTTGGGTCTCCGGGTCAGCCCCAGCATTTT. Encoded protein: CASSLVGSPGQPQHF.

DNA for the CDR3: TGTGCCACCAGCAGACCTGACAGGGGGCGGCCAGATACGCAGTATTTT. Translating gives CATSRPDRGRPDTQYF. This chain connects TRBV15 to TRBJ2-3; 10 bases are a match to TRBD1. Germline values: CDR1 LNHNV, CDR2 YYDKDF (reference sequence). The CDR3 covers 16 residues. V trimming: 2 bases; J trimming: 4 bases; junction bases outside the gene matches: 6.

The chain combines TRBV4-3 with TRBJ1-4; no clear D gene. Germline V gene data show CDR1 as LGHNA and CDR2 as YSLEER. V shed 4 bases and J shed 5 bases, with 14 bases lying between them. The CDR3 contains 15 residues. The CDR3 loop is CASSRATAKNEKLFF. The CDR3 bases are TGCGCCAGCAGCCGAGCGACGGCCAAAAATGAAAAACTGTTTTTT.

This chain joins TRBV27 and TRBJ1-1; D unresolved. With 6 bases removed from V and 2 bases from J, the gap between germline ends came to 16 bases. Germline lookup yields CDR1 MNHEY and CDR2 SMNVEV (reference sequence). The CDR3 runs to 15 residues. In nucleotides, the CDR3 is TGTGCCAGCAGCCTCTTTATAGGAGAAAACACTGAAGCTTTCTTT. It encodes CASSLFIGENTEAFF.

Here the CDR3 reads CASSYSWDTENEKLFF. In nucleotides, the CDR3 is TGTGCCAGCAGTTACTCGTGGGACACGGAGAATGAAAAACTGTTTTTT. This chain links TRBV6-5 with TRBJ1-4, with D possibly being TRBD1 (6 bases). The germline CDR1 and CDR2 sequences are MNHEY and SVGAGI. This CDR3 is 16 amino acids long. Trimming left V 0 bases short and J 5 bases short, with 13 bases between.

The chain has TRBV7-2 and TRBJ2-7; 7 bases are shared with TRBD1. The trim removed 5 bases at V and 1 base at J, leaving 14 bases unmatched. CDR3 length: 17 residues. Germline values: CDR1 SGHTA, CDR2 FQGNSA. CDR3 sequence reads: CASSPTRLGQSSYEQYF. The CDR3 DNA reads TGTGCCAGCAGCCCCACCCGACTGGGACAGTCGTCCTACGAGCAGTACTTC.

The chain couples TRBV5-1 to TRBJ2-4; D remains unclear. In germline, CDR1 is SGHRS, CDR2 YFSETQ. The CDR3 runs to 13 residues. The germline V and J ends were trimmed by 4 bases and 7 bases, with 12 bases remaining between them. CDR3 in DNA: TGCGCCAGCAGCACGGATACGTGGAACATTCAGTACTTC. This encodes CASSTDTWNIQYF.

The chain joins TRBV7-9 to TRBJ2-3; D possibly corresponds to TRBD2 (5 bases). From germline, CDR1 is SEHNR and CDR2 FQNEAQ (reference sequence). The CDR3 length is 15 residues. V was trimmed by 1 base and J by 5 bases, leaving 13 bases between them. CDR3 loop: CASSLVPSLGDTQYF. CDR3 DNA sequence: TGTGCCAGCAGCTTAGTGCCTAGCTTAGGAGATACGCAGTATTTT.

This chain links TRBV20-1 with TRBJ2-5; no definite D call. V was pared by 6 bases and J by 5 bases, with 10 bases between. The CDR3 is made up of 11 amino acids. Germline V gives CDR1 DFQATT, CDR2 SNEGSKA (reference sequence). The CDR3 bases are TGCAGTGCCACCTTAGGGGAGACCCAGTACTTC. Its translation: CSATLGETQYF.

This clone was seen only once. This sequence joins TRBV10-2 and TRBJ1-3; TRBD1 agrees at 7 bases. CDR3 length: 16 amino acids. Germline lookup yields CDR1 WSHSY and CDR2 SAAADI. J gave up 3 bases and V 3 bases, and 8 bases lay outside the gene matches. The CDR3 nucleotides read TGCGCCAGCAGTGACCTGACAGGGATGGGTGGAAACACCATATATTTT. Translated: CASSDLTGMGGNTIYF.

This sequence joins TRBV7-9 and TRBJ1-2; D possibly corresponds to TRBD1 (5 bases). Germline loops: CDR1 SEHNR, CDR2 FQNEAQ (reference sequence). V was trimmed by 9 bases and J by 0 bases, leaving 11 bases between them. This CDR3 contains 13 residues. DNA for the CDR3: TGTGCCAGTTTACAGGAGACTAACTATGGCTACACCTTC. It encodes CASLQETNYGYTF.

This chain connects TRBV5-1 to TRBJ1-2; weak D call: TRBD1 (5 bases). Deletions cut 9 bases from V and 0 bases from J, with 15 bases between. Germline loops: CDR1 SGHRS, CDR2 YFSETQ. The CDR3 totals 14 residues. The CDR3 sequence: CANQTGNPNYGYTF. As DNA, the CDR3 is TGCGCCAATCAAACAGGAAACCCTAACTATGGCTACACCTTC.

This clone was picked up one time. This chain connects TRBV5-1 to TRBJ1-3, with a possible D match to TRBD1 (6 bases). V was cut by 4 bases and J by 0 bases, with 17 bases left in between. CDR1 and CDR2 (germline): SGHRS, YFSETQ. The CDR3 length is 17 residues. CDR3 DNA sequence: TGCGCCAGCAGCGATACCCCGGGACACCGCTCTGGAAACACCATATATTTT. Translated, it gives CASSDTPGHRSGNTIYF.

CDR3 sequence (DNA): TGCAGCGCGCATCTCGGAAACACCATATATTTT. Amino acids: CSAHLGNTIYF. The V and J genes are TRBV29-1 and TRBJ1-3, with no clear D. V lost 7 bases and J lost 4, with 8 bases in between. Germline V CDR1 and CDR2: SQVTM, ANQGSEA. CDR3 length: 11 amino acids.

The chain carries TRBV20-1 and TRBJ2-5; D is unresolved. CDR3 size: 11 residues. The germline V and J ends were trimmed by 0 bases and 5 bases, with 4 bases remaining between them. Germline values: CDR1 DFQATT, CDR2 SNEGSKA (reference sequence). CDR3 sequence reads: CSARESETQYF. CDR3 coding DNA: TGCAGTGCTAGAGAGAGCGAGACCCAGTACTTC.